This T cell receptor beta chain was found in a study of memory B cells and T cells in multiple sclerosis. Germline CDR1 reads SGHRS; CDR2 reads YFSETQ. Trimming took 2 bases from V and 8 from J; bases not matched to a gene: 6. The length of the CDR3 is 14 residues. Some clones are missing from TCRdb's copy, which holds only in-frame ones; the method was immunoSEQ multiplex PCR. The profile shows fewer than 9,500 clones, roughly three fifths of them singletons. The sequenced sample consisted of memory (CD45RO+) CD8+ T cells from blood. The chain uses TRBV5-1 and TRBJ1-4; 7 positions match TRBD1. This TCR was sampled from a human donor with multiple sclerosis. The CDR3 DNA follows: TGCGCCAGCAGCTTACAGGGGAATAGGGAAAAACTGTTTTTT. This sequence encodes CASSLQGNREKLFF.